Presented here are 7 T cell receptor beta chains from one specimen sequenced in a study of shared clonotypes between healthy human individuals. TCRdb's copy holds only in-frame clones and misses some; the assay was immunoSEQ multiplex PCR. Of roughly 2.2 million clones detected, 85% to 95% appear once; the ten largest clones hold approximately 0.4%. The specimen was naive CD4+ T cells from PBMCs. Subset indicated: CD45RA+ positively selected. The receptors here all came from a man aged 18 to 35 in good health. Some clones in this sample may be carry-over from other donors' samples.

The chain couples TRBV11-3 to TRBJ2-3; 7 nucleotides agree with TRBD1. The germline V gene encodes CDR1 SGHNT and CDR2 YENEEA. V lost 4 bases to trimming and J lost 5 bases; unmatched junction nucleotides: 6. The CDR3 has 14 amino acids. The CDR3 DNA reads TGTGCCAGCAGCTCGGGACAGACCCTAGATACGCAGTATTTT. Translation gives CASSSGQTLDTQYF.

The chain couples TRBV5-1 to TRBJ2-7, with 10 bases that match TRBD1. The CDR3 loop spans 15 amino acids. The V gene's germline CDR1 is SGHRS and CDR2 YFSETQ. With V trimmed by 1 base and J by 6 bases, 7 bases remained unmatched. The DNA of the CDR3 is TGCGCCAGCAGCTTGTGGACAGGGGGAACTGGCGAGCAGTACTTC. Protein product: CASSLWTGGTGEQYF.

This chain connects TRBV9 to TRBJ1-3; 7 bases are shared with TRBD1. Losses at the gene ends were 2 bases for V and 2 bases for J; bases not matched to a gene: 7. The germline gives CDR1 SGDLS, CDR2 YYNGEE. The CDR3 runs to 16 residues. CDR3 sequence reads: CASSVRGGTAGNTIYF. The CDR3 bases are TGTGCCAGCAGCGTGAGGGGCGGGACAGCTGGAAACACCATATATTTT.

This chain connects TRBV28 to TRBJ1-1, with D perhaps TRBD1 (6 bases). The CDR3 spans 14 residues. Germline CDR1 MDHEN, CDR2 SYDVKM. Trimming took off 6 bases at V and 1 base at J, with 12 bases between the two ends. DNA of the CDR3: TGTGCCAGCAGGCGACAGGCGAAGAACACTGAAGCTTTCTTT. Translated, it gives CASRRQAKNTEAFF.

Worth noting for this clone: The same CDR3 can be traced to other DNA sequences in this sample. This chain joins TRBV19 and TRBJ2-7; 10 nucleotides line up with TRBD1. J lost 2 bases, V lost 4 bases, and 2 bases had no gene match. In germline, CDR1 is LNHDA, CDR2 SQIVND (reference sequence). The CDR3 runs 14 residues. The CDR3 DNA sequence: TGTGCCAGTAGTACCGGACAGGGGGCCTACGAGCAGTACTTC. Protein product: CASSTGQGAYEQYF.

The J gene is TRBJ2-7, the V gene TRBV18; D possibly corresponds to TRBD2 (7 bases). CDR3 length: 15 amino acids. In germline, CDR1 is KGHSH, CDR2 LQKENI. With 4 bases removed from V and 6 bases from J, the gap between germline ends came to 19 bases. The CDR3 DNA is TGTGCCAGCTCACAGGTCGCGGGGGAAGGGGGCGAGCAGTACTTC. It translates to CASSQVAGEGGEQYF.

V gene TRBV7-3 combines with J gene TRBJ2-7; the match to TRBD1 covers 8 bases. Unmatched junction bases numbered 3, after V lost 5 bases and J lost 6 bases. Germline assignment: CDR1 SGHTA and CDR2 FQGTGA. The CDR3 has 12 residues. CDR3 in amino acids: CASSPTGAEQYF. The CDR3 bases are TGTGCCAGCAGCCCGACAGGGGCCGAGCAGTACTTC.